The clone carrying this T cell receptor (beta chain) appeared once. Its antigen is currently unknown. These data are taken from a study of blood T cells in healthy people across ages. Study-wide points: The long-lived group displayed more naive CD4+ cells, plus higher diversity, than the aged donors did.

This CDR3 region has 14 residues. Germline-derived CDR1 and CDR2 are SGHRS and YFSETQ. With V trimmed by 4 bases and J by 5 bases, 7 bases remained unmatched. Using a J-beta primer mix together with a sample-barcoded 5' primer, a second PCR was run for roughly 7 to 11 cycles. Tagging of each cDNA molecule was performed by a template-switch adaptor with 12 random nucleotides. TCRdb redid the calling of the 5' RACE reads with MiXCR, one entry per CDR3 protein. The repertoire has hundreds of thousands of distinct CDR3 sequences, about 42% of them found once; the top ten carry around 18%. Ten milliliters of peripheral blood were drawn from each donor. Isolated PBMCs totaled at least 6 million in each sample.

Sequenced sample: blood. This clonotype originated in a man aged 80 or over in good health. The chain uses TRBV5-1 and TRBJ1-1, with 8 positions matching TRBD1. The CDR3: CASSPWTGRTEAFF. The DNA for the CDR3 is TGCGCCAGCAGCCCGTGGACAGGGAGGACTGAAGCTTTCTTT. Supplemented by reference TRBV5-1 and TRBJ1-1, the full variable domain reads KAGVTQTPRYLIKTRGQQVTLSCSPISGHRSVSWYQQTPGQGLQFLFEYFSETQRNKGNFPGRFSGRQFSNSRSEMNVSTLELGDSALYLCASSPWTGRTEAFFGQGTRLTVV.